There are many counts of the clone carrying this TCR beta chain. Its antigen is not known. This entry is derived from a study of T cell repertoires in cytomegalovirus infection. Whole-study context: An indication of both CMV infection and matching HLA type came from public TCR beta signatures.

The study's findings and limits: Cumulated frequencies of public TCR beta families served to identify carriers of CMV plus the relevant HLA. HLA-C-restricted CMV clonotypes gave the most frequent clonotype in two of eight donors.

MiXCR was run by TCRdb on the reads, yielding one entry per CDR3 protein. The table has 210,000 or so distinct CDR3 sequences, 6% to 8% seen once. V lost 7 bases to trimming and J lost 0 bases, with 9 bases between them. The CDR3 runs 14 residues. Germline assignment: CDR1 SGHAT and CDR2 FQNNGV. Material: PBMCs. The chain has TRBV11-2 and TRBJ2-2; no reliable D call. This TCR came from a human donor in good health (CMV status not recorded). Some clones in this sample may be carry-over from other donors' samples. CDR3 bases: TGTGCCAGCAAGGCAATATCGAACACCGGGGAGCTGTTTTTT. Its translation is CASKAISNTGELFF. The full variable domain, with the rest looked up from reference TRBV11-2 and TRBJ2-2, is EAGVAQSPRYKIIEKRQSVAFWCNPISGHATLYWYQQILGQGPKLLIQFQNNGVVDDSQLPKDRFSAERLKGVDSTLKIQPAKLEDSAVYLCASKAISNTGELFFGEGSRLTVL.